Reported below is one TCR beta chain. This sample was included in a study of blood T cell repertoires in COVID-19. V shed 3 bases and J 8 bases; nucleotides not matched to a gene: 6. Looked up from germline, CDR1 is LGHDT and CDR2 is YNNKEL (reference sequence). The CDR3 extends over 14 amino acids. Source study methods: Estimated nucleated cell counts came from reference gene primer amplification. The data were produced by immunoSEQ multiplex PCR, yet TCRdb's version contains in-frame clones alone and is incomplete. The V and J calls and clone size were taken over from that table, and D and trimming were inferred from the DNA. The sample has about 130,000 clones; 75% to 85% are singletons.

Sequenced: peripheral blood. The source of this sequence is a woman aged 45-59 years with acute or convalescent COVID-19. The chain couples TRBV3-1 (or the pseudogene TRBV3-2) to TRBJ1-4; the match to TRBD1 covers 7 bases. The CDR3 DNA reads TGTGCCAGCAGCCAGCCTAACAGGGGAGAAAAACTGTTTTTT. Its protein is CASSQPNRGEKLFF.